This T cell receptor (beta chain) emerged from a study of beta chain features in type 1 diabetes. What was sequenced were expressed TCRB transcripts, since all of the isolated RNA had been reverse transcribed. Sequencing was performed with immunoSEQ multiplex PCR; in TCRdb, only in-frame clones are kept and a portion is missing. In the table there are 350,000 to 450,000 clones, 11% to 15% of which are singletons. The sample holds many counts of this clone. Its cognate antigen is unknown. There are 12 residues in the CDR3. V was cut by 7 bases and J by 1 base, with 7 bases left in between. Germline CDR1 SQVTM, CDR2 ANQGSEA. Notes on the study in general: Equally in patients and controls, PCR might preferentially amplify shorter templates.

The source material was naive CD4+ T cells from blood. V is TRBV29-1 and J is TRBJ2-2; D might be TRBD2 (5 bases). The sequence came from a man aged 30-40 years in good health. This chain's CDR3 is CSGGLNTGELFF. The CDR3 region has the DNA TGCAGCGGCGGACTGAACACCGGGGAGCTGTTTTTT.